The 8 T cell receptor beta chains below come from one sample, sequenced in a study of T cell repertoires in cytomegalovirus infection. MiXCR was run by TCRdb on the reads, yielding one entry per CDR3 protein. This table has about 450,000 distinct CDR3 sequences, about a third appearing once. Material: PBMCs. Receptors originate from a human donor in good health (CMV status not recorded). Some clones in this sample may be carry-over from other donors' samples.

V usage is TRBV27 and J usage is TRBJ2-1; D remains ambiguous. This CDR3 has 17 residues. CDR1 and CDR2 from the germline V gene are MNHEY and SMNVEV (reference sequence). Trimming shortened V by 0 bases and J by 0 bases, and 12 bases separated the two germline ends. The DNA for the CDR3 is TGTGCCAGCAGTTTATCGAGGCCCCTGAGCTCCTACAATGAGCAGTTCTTC. It translates to CASSLSRPLSSYNEQFF.

The chain has TRBV20-1 and TRBJ2-5; TRBD2 is a possible D gene (7 bases). From germline, CDR1 is DFQATT and CDR2 SNEGSKA (reference sequence). CDR3 size: 15 residues. V was trimmed by 5 bases and J by 5 bases, leaving 21 bases between them. CDR3 nucleotide sequence: TGCAGTGCTCACTTTGGGGGGGGGCTCGGGGAGACCCAGTACTTC. It is translated as CSAHFGGGLGETQYF.

This clonotype was counted a few times. The chain employs TRBV11-2 and TRBJ2-1, with 10 bases that match TRBD2. This CDR3 has 19 amino acids. The V gene's germline CDR1 is SGHAT and CDR2 FQNNGV. V lost 5 bases to trimming and J lost 0 bases; unmatched junction nucleotides: 13. CDR3 protein: CASSQPLAGGGSSYNEQFF. As DNA, the CDR3 is TGTGCCAGCAGCCAACCGTTAGCGGGGGGCGGATCCTCCTACAATGAGCAGTTCTTC.

Many counts were recorded for this clonotype. This chain connects TRBV4-1 to TRBJ2-7; TRBD1 aligns across 8 bases. The V segment lost 0 bases and the J segment 3 bases; nucleotides outside the gene matches: 7. CDR3 length equals 16 residues. Germline CDR1 MGHRA, CDR2 YSYEKL. DNA of the CDR3: TGCGCCAGCAGCCAAGATCTCGGACAGGGACTCTACGAGCAGTACTTC. Translation: CASSQDLGQGLYEQYF.

This chain uses TRBV5-1 with TRBJ2-3; 13 nucleotides match TRBD2. The CDR3 length is 15 residues. Trimming took 2 bases from V and 5 from J; bases not matched to a gene: 2. Germline assignment: CDR1 SGHRS and CDR2 YFSETQ. The CDR3 sequence: CASSFGLAGVDTQYF. The CDR3 region has the DNA TGCGCCAGCAGCTTTGGACTAGCGGGGGTAGATACGCAGTATTTT.

The chain employs TRBV29-1 and TRBJ1-5, with TRBD1 matching over 7 bases. The germline gives CDR1 SQVTM, CDR2 ANQGSEA. The CDR3 is 13 residues long. The V segment lost 5 bases and the J segment 5 bases; nucleotides outside the gene matches: 6. The CDR3: CSVFTGVHQPQHF. DNA for the CDR3: TGCAGCGTTTTTACAGGGGTGCATCAGCCCCAGCATTTT. The variable domain in full, with the rest retrieved from reference TRBV29-1 and TRBJ1-5, is SAVISQKPSRDICQRGTSLTIQCQVDSQVTMMFWYRQQPGQSLTLIATANQGSEATYESGFVIDKFPISRPNLTFSTLTVSNMSPEDSSIYLCSVFTGVHQPQHFGDGTRLSIL.

The V and J genes are TRBV3-1 and TRBJ1-4; D not resolved. The CDR3 totals 14 residues. Germline CDR1 is LGHDT and CDR2 is YNNKEL (reference sequence). The V end lost 2 bases, the J end lost 5 bases, and 9 bases lay between the germline ends. CDR3 amino acids: CASSQTHGNEKLFF. The DNA of the CDR3 is TGTGCCAGCAGCCAAACCCACGGGAATGAAAAACTGTTTTTT.

This chain uses TRBV27 with TRBJ1-5; D not certain. Trimming removed 5 bases from V and 3 bases from J, with 8 bases in between. Germline lookup yields CDR1 MNHEY and CDR2 SMNVEV (reference sequence). This CDR3 contains 13 residues. The CDR3 DNA is TGTGCCAGCAGTCGATCAAACAATCAGCCCCAGCATTTT. This sequence encodes CASSRSNNQPQHF.